This TCR beta chain appears in the sequencing data of a study of T cells in Graves' hyperthyroidism and ophthalmopathy (dated by TCRdb to about 2019). With respect to the entire study: Peripheral blood samples were taken at initial diagnosis, before any treatment was given. To identify TCR V-J signatures that set the groups apart, the researchers used a discovery cohort of 100 patients, made up of roughly 40 with Graves' ophthalmopathy and some 58 with stable Graves' hyperthyroidism. An independent validation cohort of fewer than 20 hyperthyroidism patients and 17 patients who later progressed to ophthalmopathy tested prospective prediction of ophthalmopathy. For training and testing, the 100 or so patients in the discovery cohort were randomly divided in a 7:3 ratio. In addition, the study compared T-cell repertoires in thyroid tissue and in blood from about six Graves' hyperthyroidism patients. After blood sampling, hyperthyroidism patients were treated with methimazole at a starting dose of 30 mg daily, and ophthalmopathy patients were treated with high-dose intravenous methylprednisolone. TCR Vbeta CDR3 sequencing of roughly 140 peripheral blood samples (43 ophthalmopathy, about 75 hyperthyroidism and around 17 progressor patients) is reported in the paper. The paper's findings and limits, for the study overall: No statistical method was used to fix the sample size in advance, and group allocation was not hidden from the investigators. Most expanded thyroid clonotypes (frequency above 0.001) were also detected in blood, suggesting blood repertoires may reflect thyroid immune responses. Ophthalmopathy was separated from stable hyperthyroidism by a 13 V-J signature model, with around 90% sensitivity and roughly 81% specificity obtained in cross-validation and 80%/75% obtained in testing. In validation, the model predicted progression to ophthalmopathy with approximately 69% sensitivity and less than 75% specificity, a median of 6.5 months before onset.

The TCR beta CDR3 regions were amplified from the RNA transcripts. The TCR CDR3 was subjected to a first round of RT-PCR using the HTBI primer set and the Qiagen OneStep RT-PCR kit. The libraries were constructed in a second round of multiplex PCR and then size-selected and purified. Libraries were sequenced paired-end with 100 bp reads on an Illumina HiSeq2000. The authors' pipeline ran thus. SOAPnuke was used to process the raw data, throwing out any read that contained adapters or uncalled bases, had a mean Phred below 15, or lacked an exact constant-primer or identifier match. High-quality paired reads were merged with COPE v1.2.5, and unique nucleotide sequences were defined as clonotypes. Clonotypes were aligned to IMGT TRBV, TRBD and TRBJ reference segments using MiTCR v1.1. The analysis included only V-J combinations with a frequency above 0.0001, which together covered 99% to 99.2% of the repertoires. The TCS score was defined as the ratio of F50 (clonal expansion) to E x V (chaos), calculated using BLOSUM62-based TCRdist between CDR3 peptides within each V-J. Welch's t-statistics and random forest reduced several hundred V-J features to around 14, which were used in a naive Bayes classifier (R e1071). TCRdb passed the public sequencing reads through fastp at Q25 and MiXCR, retaining productive beta sequences. One record per CDR3 amino acid sequence lists the most common genes and DNA. TCRdb, not the original authors, processed these V and J calls. This sample holds some 270,000 distinct CDR3 sequences; roughly 15% were observed only once. The ten largest clones capture roughly 7.9% of the sample.

Stable Graves' hyperthyroidism was defined as no progression to ophthalmopathy during 18 months of follow-up. Hyperthyroidism patients were newly diagnosed, with disease duration under 2 months, and aged 18 to 65 years. Any patient with an uncontrolled infection, another autoimmune disease, pregnancy or lactation was excluded. Diagnoses were established on the basis of clinical symptoms, serum thyroxine and TRAb, thyroid ultrasound, and orbital computed tomography. PBMCs were isolated from approximately 10 ml of fresh peripheral blood by Ficoll-Paque density gradient centrifugation. Total RNA was extracted with Trizol reagent, and quality was checked on an Agilent 2100 Bioanalyzer. Measured from the cysteine to the phenylalanine, the CDR3 is 17 residues long. The read is trimmed to its CDR3 DNA, 51 bases read in frame from base 1. Sequences SEHNR (CDR1) and FQNEAQ (CDR2) are obtained from the germline V gene (reference sequence).

Of note for this clonotype: This receptor's antigen is unknown. This sequence may be a read error, since a much larger clone differs from it by one base.

Input material: blood. This sequence originates from a woman aged 35 to 49 with Graves' hyperthyroidism. The rearranged chain carries TRBV7-9 and TRBJ2-3, and 9 bases in between align with TRBD2. The CDR3 has the sequence CASSPQGGGRAPDSQYF. The base sequence is TGTGCCAGCAGCCCCCAGGGGGGCGGGAGGGCCCCAGATTCGCAGTATTTT.